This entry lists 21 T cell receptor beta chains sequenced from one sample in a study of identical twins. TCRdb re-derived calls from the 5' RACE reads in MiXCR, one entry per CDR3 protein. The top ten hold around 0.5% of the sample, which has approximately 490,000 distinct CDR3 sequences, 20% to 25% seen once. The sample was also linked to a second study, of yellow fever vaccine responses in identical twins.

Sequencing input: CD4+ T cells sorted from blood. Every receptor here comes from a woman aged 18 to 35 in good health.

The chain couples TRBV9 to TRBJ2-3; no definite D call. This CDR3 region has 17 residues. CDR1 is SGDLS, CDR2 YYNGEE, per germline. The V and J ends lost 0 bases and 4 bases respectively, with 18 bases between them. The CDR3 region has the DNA TGTGCCAGCAGCGTAGCCGGTCTTCGGTCGGGTGCAGATACGCAGTATTTT. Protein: CASSVAGLRSGADTQYF.

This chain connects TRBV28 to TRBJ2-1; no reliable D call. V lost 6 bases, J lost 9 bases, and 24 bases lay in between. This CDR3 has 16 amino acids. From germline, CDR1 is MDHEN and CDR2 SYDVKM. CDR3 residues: CASSTPSLSGKGEQFF. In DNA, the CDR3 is TGTGCCAGCAGCACCCCTAGTTTGAGTGGGAAGGGTGAGCAGTTCTTC.

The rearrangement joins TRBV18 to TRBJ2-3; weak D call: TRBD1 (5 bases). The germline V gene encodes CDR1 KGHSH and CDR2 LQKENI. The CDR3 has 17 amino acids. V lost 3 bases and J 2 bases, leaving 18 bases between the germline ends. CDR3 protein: CASSPYTRGTITDTQYF. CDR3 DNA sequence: TGTGCCAGCTCACCCTATACAAGGGGCACTATCACAGATACGCAGTATTTT.

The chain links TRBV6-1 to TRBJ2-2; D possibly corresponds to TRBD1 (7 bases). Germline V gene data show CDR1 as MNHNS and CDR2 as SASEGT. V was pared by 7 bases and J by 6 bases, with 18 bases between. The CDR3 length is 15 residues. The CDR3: CASIQEQGGAGELFF. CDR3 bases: TGTGCCAGCATACAAGAGCAGGGGGGTGCCGGGGAGCTGTTTTTT.

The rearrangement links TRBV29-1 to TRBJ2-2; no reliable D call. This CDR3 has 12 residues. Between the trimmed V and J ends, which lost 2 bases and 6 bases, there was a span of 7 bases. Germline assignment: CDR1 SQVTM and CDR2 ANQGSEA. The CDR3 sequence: CSVENGPGELFF. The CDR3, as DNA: TGCAGCGTTGAAAACGGGCCCGGGGAGCTGTTTTTT.

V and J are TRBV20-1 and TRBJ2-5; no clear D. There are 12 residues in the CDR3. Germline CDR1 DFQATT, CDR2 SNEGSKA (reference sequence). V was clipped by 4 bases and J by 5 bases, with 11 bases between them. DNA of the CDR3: TGCAGTGCTATTTCCCCCGGGGAGACCCAGTACTTC. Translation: CSAISPGETQYF.

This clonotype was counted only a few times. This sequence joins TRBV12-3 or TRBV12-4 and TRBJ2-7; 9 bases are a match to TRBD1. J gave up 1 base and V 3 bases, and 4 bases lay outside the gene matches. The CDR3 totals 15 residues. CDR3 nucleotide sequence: TGTGCCAGCAGTTTTGGGACAGGGTCGTCCTACGAGCAGTACTTC. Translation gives CASSFGTGSSYEQYF.

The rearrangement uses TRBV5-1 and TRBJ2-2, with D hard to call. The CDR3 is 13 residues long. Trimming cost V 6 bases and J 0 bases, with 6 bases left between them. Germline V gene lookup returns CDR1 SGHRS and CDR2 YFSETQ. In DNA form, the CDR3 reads TGCGCCAGCACCCAGGCGAACACCGGGGAGCTGTTTTTT. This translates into CASTQANTGELFF.

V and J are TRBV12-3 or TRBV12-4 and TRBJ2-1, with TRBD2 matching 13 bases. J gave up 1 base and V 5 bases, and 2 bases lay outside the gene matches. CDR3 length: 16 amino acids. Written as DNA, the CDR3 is TGTGCCAGCAGTAAGGGACTAGCGGGGTCCTACAATGAGCAGTTCTTC. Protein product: CASSKGLAGSYNEQFF.

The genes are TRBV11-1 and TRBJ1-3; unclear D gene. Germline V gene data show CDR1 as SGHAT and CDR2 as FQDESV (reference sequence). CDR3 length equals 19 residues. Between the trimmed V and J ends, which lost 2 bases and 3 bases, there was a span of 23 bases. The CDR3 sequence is CASSLRPLGPLGDGNTIYF. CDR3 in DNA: TGTGCCAGCAGCTTACGGCCCCTTGGACCGCTTGGAGATGGAAACACCATATATTTT.

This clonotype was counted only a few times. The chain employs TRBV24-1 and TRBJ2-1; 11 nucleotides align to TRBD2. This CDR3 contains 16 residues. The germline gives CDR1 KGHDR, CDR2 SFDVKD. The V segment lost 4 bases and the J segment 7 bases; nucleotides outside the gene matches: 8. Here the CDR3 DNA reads TGTGCCACCAGTGACCCACTAGCGGGAGTGAAGAATGAGCAGTTCTTC. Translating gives CATSDPLAGVKNEQFF.

For the CDR3, the DNA is TGCGCCAGCGGGCCAGGGATCAAGGACACTGAAGCTTTCTTT. This sequence encodes CASGPGIKDTEAFF. The chain employs TRBV5-1 and TRBJ1-1, with TRBD1 as a possible D gene (5 bases). Trimming removed 7 bases at V and 3 bases at J, with 16 bases between. Germline V gene lookup returns CDR1 SGHRS and CDR2 YFSETQ. This CDR3 region has 14 residues.

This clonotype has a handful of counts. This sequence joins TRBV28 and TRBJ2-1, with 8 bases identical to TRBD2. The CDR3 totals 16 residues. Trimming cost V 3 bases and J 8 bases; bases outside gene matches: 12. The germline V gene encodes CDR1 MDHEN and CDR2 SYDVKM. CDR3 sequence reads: CASSFSSGIGLDEQFF. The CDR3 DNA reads TGTGCCAGCAGTTTCAGTAGCGGGATAGGACTTGATGAGCAGTTCTTC.

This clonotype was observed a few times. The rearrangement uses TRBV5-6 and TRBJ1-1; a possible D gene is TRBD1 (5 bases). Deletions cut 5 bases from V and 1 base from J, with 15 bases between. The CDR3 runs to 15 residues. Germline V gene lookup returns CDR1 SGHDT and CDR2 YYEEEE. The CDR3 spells CASRRETGTNTEAFF. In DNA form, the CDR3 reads TGTGCCAGCAGAAGAGAGACTGGGACGAACACTGAAGCTTTCTTT.

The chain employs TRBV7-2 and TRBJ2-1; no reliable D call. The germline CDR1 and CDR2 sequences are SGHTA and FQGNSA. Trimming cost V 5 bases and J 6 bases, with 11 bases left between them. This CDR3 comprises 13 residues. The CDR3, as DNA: TGTGCCAGCAGCCCGCCTAACCTCAATGAGCAGTTCTTC. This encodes CASSPPNLNEQFF.

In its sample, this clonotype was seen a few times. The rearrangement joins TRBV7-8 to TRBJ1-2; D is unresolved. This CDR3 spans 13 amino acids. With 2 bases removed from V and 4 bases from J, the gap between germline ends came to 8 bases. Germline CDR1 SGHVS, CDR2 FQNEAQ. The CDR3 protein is CASSLFSPYGYTF. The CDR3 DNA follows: TGTGCCAGCAGCTTATTTAGTCCCTATGGCTACACCTTC.

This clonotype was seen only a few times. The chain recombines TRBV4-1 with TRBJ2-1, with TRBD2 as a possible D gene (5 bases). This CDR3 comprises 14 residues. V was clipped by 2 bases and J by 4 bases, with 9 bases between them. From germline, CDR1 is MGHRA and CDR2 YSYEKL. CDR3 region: CASSQMPGYNEQFF. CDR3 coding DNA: TGCGCCAGCAGCCAAATGCCGGGGTACAATGAGCAGTTCTTC.

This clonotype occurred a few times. CDR3 in DNA: TGTGCCAGCAGTTCGAGGGGGGGACTAGGATACGAGCAGTACTTC. Amino acid sequence: CASSSRGGLGYEQYF. The genes are TRBV12-3 or TRBV12-4 and TRBJ2-7; 8 bases match TRBD2. The CDR3 consists of 15 residues. V lost 4 bases, J lost 4 bases, and 9 bases stayed unmatched.

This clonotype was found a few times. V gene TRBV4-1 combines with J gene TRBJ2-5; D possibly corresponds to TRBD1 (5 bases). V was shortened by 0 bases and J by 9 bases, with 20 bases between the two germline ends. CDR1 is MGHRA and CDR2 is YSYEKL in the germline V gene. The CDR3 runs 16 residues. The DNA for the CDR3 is TGCGCCAGCAGCCAAGATTCGTCGCTGGTGTTAGGGGCCCAGTACTTC. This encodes CASSQDSSLVLGAQYF.

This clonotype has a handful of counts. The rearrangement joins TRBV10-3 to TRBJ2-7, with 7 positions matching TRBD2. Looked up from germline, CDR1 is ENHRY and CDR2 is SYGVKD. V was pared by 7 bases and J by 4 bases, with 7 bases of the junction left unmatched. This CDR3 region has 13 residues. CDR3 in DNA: TGTGCCATCAACGCGGGAGATTATTACGAGCAGTACTTC. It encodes CAINAGDYYEQYF.

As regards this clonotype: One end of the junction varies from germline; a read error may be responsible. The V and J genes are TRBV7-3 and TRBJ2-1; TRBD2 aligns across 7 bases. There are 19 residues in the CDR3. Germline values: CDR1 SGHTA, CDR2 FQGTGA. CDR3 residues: CASSLVGGTGSSSYNGQFF. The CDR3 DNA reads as TGTGCCAGCAGCTTAGTCGGGGGGACGGGGTCCAGCTCCTACAATGGGCAGTTCTTC.